This T cell receptor (beta chain) emerged from a study of T cells in narcolepsy. About the study: Patients with NT1 or NT2 and healthy control donors were enrolled. Study-level results: Reportedly, autoreactive clonotypes were serially detected in patients' blood but not controls'. No autoreactive T cell clone sequences appeared in some memory CD4+ repertoires. Same-patient CSF and blood CD4+ T cell clonotypes included HCRT-specific and TRIB2-specific autoreactive ones.

Profiled with immunoSEQ multiplex PCR; TCRdb holds only in-frame clones, not every one. The profile shows 25,000 or so clones, 75% to 85% of them singletons. Points on this clone: The antigen is unknown.

Germline V lookup: CDR1 MNHEY, CDR2 SVGAGI. V dropped 7 bases and J dropped 6; count of bases not matched to a gene: 9. The CDR3 consists of 13 residues. The V gene is TRBV6-5, the J gene TRBJ2-7; TRBD2 matches at 7 bases. This sequence originates from a human donor in good health. Specimen: memory (CD45RA-) CD4+ T cells from blood. CDR3: CASKPPGGGEQYF. CDR3 nucleotides: TGTGCCAGCAAGCCGCCGGGGGGAGGCGAGCAGTACTTC.